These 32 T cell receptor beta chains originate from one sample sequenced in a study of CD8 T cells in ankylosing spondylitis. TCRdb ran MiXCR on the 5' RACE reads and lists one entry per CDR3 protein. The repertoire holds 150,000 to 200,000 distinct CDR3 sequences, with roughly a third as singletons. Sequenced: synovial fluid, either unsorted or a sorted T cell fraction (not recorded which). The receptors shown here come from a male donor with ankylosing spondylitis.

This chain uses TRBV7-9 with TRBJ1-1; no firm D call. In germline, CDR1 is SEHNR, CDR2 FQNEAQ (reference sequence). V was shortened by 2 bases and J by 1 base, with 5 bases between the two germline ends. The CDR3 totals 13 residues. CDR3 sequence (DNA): TGTGCCAGCAGCTTAACACAGAACACTGAAGCTTTCTTT. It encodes CASSLTQNTEAFF.

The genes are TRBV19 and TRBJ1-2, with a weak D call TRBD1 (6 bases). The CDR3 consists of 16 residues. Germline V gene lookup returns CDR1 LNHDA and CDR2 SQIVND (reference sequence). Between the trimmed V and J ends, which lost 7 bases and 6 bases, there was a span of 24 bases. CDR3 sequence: CASTPLGGANGDGYTF. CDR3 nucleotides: TGTGCCAGTACCCCCTTGGGGGGGGCCAACGGGGATGGCTACACCTTC.

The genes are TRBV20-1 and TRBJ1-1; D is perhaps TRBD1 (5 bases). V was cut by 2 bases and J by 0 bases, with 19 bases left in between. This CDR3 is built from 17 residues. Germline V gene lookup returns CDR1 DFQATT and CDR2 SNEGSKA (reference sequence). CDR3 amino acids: CSARIRWAGTMNTEAFF. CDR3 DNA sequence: TGCAGTGCTAGAATCAGGTGGGCAGGGACTATGAACACTGAAGCTTTCTTT.

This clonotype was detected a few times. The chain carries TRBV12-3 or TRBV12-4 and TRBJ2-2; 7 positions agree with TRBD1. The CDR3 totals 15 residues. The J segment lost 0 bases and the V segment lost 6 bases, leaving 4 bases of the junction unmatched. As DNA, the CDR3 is TGTGCCAGCAGACGGGACAGCTCGAACACCGGGGAGCTGTTTTTT. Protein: CASRRDSSNTGELFF.

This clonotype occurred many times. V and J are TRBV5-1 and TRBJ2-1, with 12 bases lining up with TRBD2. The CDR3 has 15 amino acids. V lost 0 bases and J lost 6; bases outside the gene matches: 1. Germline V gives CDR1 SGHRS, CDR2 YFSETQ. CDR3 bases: TGCGCCAGCAGCTTGGAACTAGCGGGAGGCAATGAGCAGTTCTTC. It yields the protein CASSLELAGGNEQFF.

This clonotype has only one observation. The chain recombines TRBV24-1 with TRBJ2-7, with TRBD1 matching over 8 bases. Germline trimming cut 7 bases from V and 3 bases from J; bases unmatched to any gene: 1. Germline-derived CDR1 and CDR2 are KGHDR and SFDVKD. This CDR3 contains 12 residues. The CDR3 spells CATSDRGYEQYF. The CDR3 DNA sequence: TGTGCCACCAGCGACAGGGGCTACGAGCAGTACTTC.

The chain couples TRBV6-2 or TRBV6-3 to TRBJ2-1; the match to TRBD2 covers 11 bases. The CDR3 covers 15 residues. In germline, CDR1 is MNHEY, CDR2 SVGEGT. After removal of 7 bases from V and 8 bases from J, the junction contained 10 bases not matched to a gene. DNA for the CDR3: TGTGCCAGCACCTTACTAGCGGGAGAGCGGGATGAGCAGTTCTTC. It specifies CASTLLAGERDEQFF.

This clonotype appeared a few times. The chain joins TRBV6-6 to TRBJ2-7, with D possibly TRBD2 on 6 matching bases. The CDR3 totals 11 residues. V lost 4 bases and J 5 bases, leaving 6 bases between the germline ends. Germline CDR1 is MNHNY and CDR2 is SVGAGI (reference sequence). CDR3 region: CASSWRDEQYF. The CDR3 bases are TGTGCCAGCAGTTGGAGGGACGAGCAGTACTTC.

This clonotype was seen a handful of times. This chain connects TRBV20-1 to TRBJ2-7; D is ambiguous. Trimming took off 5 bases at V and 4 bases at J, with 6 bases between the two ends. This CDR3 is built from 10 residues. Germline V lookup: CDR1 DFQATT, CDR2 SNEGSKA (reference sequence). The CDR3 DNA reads TGCAGTGCTGGCTCATACGAGCAGTACTTC. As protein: CSAGSYEQYF.

As DNA, the CDR3 is TGCGCCAGCAGCCAAACCGTGATAAAGGGACAGAACTATGGCTACACCTTC. It codes for CASSQTVIKGQNYGYTF. The chain recombines TRBV4-3 with TRBJ1-2; TRBD1 matches 7 bases. Unmatched junction bases numbered 11, after V lost 2 bases and J lost 2 bases. CDR3 length equals 17 residues. The germline V gene encodes CDR1 LGHNA and CDR2 YSLEER.

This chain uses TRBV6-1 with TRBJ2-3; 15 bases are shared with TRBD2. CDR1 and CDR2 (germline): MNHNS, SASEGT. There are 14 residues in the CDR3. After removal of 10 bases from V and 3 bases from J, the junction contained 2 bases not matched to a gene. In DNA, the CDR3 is TGTGCCATCGGGACTAGCGGGAGGACAGATACGCAGTATTTT. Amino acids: CAIGTSGRTDTQYF.

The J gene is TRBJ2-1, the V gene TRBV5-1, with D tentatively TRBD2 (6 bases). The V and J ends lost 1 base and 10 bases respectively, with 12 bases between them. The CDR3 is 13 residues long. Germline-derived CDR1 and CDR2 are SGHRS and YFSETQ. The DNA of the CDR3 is TGCGCCAGCAGCTTGTACCCCCTAGCGGAGCAGTTCTTC. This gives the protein CASSLYPLAEQFF.

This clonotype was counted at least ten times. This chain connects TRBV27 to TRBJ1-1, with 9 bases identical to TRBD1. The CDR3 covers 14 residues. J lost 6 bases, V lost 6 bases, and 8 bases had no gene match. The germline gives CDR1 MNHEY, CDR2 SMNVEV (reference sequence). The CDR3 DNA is TGTGCCAGCAGCCAACAGGGGGCTGGTGCTGAAGCTTTCTTT. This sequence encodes CASSQQGAGAEAFF.

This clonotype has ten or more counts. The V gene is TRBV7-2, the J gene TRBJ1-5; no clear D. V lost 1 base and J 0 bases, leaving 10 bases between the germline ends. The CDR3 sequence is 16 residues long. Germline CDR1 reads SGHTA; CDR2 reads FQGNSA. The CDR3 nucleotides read TGTGCCAGCAGCTTAGGAGGGTTAGGTAGCAATCAGCCCCAGCATTTT. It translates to CASSLGGLGSNQPQHF.

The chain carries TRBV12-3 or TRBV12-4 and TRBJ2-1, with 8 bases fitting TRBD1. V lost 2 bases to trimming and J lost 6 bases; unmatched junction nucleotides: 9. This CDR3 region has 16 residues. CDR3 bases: TGTGCCAGCAGTTTACTTGAGACAGGGGATTTCAATGAGCAGTTCTTC. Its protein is CASSLLETGDFNEQFF.

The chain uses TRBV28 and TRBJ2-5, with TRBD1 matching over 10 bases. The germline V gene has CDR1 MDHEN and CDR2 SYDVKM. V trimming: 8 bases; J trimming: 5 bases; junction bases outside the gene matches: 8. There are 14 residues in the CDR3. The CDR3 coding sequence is TGTGCCAGCCTGACAGGGGGCGAGGGGGAGACCCAGTACTTC. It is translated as CASLTGGEGETQYF. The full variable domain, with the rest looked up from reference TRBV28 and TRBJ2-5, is DVKVTQSSRYLVKRTGEKVFLECVQDMDHENMFWYRQDPGLGLRLIYFSYDVKMKEKGDIPEGYSVSREKKERFSLILESASTNQTSMYLCASLTGGEGETQYFGPGTRLLVL.

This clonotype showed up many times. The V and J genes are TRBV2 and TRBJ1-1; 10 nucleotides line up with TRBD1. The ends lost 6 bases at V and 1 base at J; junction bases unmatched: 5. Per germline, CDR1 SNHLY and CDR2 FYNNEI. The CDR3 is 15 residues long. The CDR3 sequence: CASRGGDRGNTEAFF. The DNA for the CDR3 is TGTGCCAGCAGGGGAGGGGACAGGGGGAACACTGAAGCTTTCTTT.

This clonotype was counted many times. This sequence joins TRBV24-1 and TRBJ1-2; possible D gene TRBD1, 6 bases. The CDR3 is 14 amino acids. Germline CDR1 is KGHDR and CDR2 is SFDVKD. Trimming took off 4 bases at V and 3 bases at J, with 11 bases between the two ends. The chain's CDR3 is CATSDSTGYYGYTF. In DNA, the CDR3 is TGTGCCACCAGTGACTCAACAGGGTACTATGGCTACACCTTC.

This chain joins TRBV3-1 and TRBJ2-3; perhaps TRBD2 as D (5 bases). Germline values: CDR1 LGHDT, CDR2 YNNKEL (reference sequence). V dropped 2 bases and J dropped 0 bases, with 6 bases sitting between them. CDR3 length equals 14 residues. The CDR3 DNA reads TGTGCCAGCAGCCAAAGCGGAAGCACAGATACGCAGTATTTT. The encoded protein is CASSQSGSTDTQYF.

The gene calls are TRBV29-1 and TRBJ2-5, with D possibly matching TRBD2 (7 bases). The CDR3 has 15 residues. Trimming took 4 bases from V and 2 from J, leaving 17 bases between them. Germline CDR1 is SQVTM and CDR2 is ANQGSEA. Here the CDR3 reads CSVGRGPGEQETQYF. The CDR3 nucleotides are TGCAGCGTTGGGCGGGGGCCGGGGGAACAAGAGACCCAGTACTTC.

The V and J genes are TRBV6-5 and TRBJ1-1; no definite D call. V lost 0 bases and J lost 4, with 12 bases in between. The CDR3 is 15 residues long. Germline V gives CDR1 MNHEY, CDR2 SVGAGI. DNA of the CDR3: TGTGCCAGCAGTTACTCGGTGGGGTTGGTCACTGAAGCTTTCTTT. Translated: CASSYSVGLVTEAFF.

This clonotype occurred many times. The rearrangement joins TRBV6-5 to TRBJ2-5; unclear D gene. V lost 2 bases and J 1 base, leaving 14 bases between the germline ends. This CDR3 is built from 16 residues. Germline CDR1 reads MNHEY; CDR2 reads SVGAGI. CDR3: CASSYGLGNIQETQYF. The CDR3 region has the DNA TGTGCCAGCAGTTACGGCTTAGGGAATATCCAAGAGACCCAGTACTTC.

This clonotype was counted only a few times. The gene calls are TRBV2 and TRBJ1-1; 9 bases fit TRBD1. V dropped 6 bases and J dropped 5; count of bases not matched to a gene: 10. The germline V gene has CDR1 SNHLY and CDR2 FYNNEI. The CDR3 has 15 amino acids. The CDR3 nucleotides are TGTGCCAGCAGGAGTAGACAGGGGGTAGGAACTGAAGCTTTCTTT. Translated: CASRSRQGVGTEAFF.

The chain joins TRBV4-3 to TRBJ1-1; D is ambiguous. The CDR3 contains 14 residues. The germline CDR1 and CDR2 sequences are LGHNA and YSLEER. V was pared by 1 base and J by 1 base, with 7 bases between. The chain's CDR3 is CASSQGVWNTEAFF. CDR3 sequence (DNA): TGCGCCAGCAGCCAAGGAGTCTGGAACACTGAAGCTTTCTTT.

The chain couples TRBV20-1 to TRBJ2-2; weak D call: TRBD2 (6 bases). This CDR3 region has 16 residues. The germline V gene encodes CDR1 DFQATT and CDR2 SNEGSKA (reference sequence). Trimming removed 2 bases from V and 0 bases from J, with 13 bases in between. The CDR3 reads CSARNQPGANTGELFF. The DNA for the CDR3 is TGCAGTGCTAGAAATCAGCCGGGGGCGAACACCGGGGAGCTGTTTTTT.

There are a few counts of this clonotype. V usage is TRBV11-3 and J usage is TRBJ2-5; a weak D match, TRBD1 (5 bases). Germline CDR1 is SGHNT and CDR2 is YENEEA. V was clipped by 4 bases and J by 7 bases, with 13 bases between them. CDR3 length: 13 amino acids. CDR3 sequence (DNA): TGTGCCAGCAGCTCCCCCCCACAGGCGACCCAGTACTTC. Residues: CASSSPPQATQYF.

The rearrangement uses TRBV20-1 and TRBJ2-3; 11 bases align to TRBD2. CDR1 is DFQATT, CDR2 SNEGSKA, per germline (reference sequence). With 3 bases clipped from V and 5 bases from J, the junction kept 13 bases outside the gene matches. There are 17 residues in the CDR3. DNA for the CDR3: TGCAGTGCTAGTCCTGGCGTTCTAGCGGGAGGAATAGATACGCAGTATTTT. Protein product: CSASPGVLAGGIDTQYF.

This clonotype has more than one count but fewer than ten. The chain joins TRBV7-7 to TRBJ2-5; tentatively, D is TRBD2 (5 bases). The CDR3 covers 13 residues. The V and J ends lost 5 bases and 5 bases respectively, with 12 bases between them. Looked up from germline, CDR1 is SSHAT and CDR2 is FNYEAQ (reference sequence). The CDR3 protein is CASSPRGAETQYF. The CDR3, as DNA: TGTGCCAGCAGCCCCCGGGGTGCTGAGACCCAGTACTTC.

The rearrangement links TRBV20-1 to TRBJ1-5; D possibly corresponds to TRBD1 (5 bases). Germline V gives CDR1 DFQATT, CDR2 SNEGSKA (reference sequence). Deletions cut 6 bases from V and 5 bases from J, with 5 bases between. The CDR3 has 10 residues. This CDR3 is CSAGDQPQHF. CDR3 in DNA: TGCAGTGCGGGGGATCAGCCCCAGCATTTT.

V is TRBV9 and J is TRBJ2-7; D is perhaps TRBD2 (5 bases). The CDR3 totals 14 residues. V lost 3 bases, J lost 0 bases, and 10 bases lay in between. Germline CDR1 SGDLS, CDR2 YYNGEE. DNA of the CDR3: TGTGCCAGCAGCGGGCGGGCAGACTCCTACGAGCAGTACTTC. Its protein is CASSGRADSYEQYF.

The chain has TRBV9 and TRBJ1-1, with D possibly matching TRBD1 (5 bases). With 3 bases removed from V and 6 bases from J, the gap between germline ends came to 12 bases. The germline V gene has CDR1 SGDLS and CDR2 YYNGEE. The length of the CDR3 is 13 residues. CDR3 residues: CASSARRDSEAFF. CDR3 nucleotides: TGTGCCAGCAGCGCACGCCGGGACTCTGAAGCTTTCTTT.

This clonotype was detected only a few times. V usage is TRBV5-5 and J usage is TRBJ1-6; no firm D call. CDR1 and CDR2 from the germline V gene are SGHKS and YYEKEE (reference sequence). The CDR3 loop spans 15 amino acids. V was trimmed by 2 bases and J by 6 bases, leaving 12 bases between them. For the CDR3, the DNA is TGTGCCAGCAGCTTCGGGGTTTCGATTAATTCACCCCTCCACTTT. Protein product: CASSFGVSINSPLHF. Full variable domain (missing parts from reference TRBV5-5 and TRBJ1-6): DAGVTQSPTHLIKTRGQQVTLRCSPISGHKSVSWYQQVLGQGPQFIFQYYEKEERGRGNFPDRFSARQFPNYSSELNVNALLLGDSALYLCASSFGVSINSPLHFGNGTRLTVT.